Listed here are 21 T cell receptor beta chains from one sample, sequenced in a study of blood T cell repertoires in COVID-19. Sequencing was performed with immunoSEQ multiplex PCR; in TCRdb, only in-frame clones are kept and a portion is missing. The repertoire consists of over 100,000 clones, with around 90% occurring once and the leading ten covering 5.2%. The material sequenced was peripheral blood. The receptor set was obtained from a woman aged 45-65 years with COVID-19, enrolled during active disease.

As regards this clone: The DNA is left out, because the CDR3 cannot be placed on it with certainty; the CDR3 is given as TCRdb lists it. The chain couples TRBV21-1 to TRBJ1-2. TRBV21-1 constitutes a pseudogene. The CDR3 length equals 15 residues, ends included. CDR3 loop: CASSKVGEGSYGYTF.

This clone was observed a handful of times. The rearrangement links TRBV15 to TRBJ1-2; the match to TRBD1 covers 10 bases. The length of the CDR3 is 14 residues. Germline CDR1 and CDR2: LNHNV and YYDKDF (reference sequence). Germline trimming cut 5 bases from V and 3 bases from J; bases unmatched to any gene: 3. CDR3: CATSDRGLYYGYTF. CDR3 nucleotides: TGTGCCACCAGCGACAGGGGGCTTTACTATGGCTACACCTTC.

Comment on this clone: The sample has other DNA sequences that encode this CDR3 too. This rearrangement joins TRBV30 to TRBJ1-6, with a possible D match to TRBD1 (5 bases). The CDR3 is made up of 13 amino acids. The germline V gene encodes CDR1 GTSNPN and CDR2 SVGIG (reference sequence). Trimming left V 2 bases short and J 4 bases short, with 6 bases between. The CDR3 loop reads CAWSRGYNSPLHF. In nucleotides, the CDR3 is TGTGCCTGGAGTAGGGGTTATAATTCACCCCTCCACTTT.

Only one count was recorded for this clone. V and J are TRBV25-1 and TRBJ1-1; 9 bases line up with TRBD1. Trimming cost V 4 bases and J 0 bases; bases outside gene matches: 3. CDR3 size: 15 residues. Germline V gives CDR1 MGHDK, CDR2 SYGVNS. In DNA, the CDR3 is TGTGCCAGCAGTGTAGGGGACAGGGTGAACACTGAAGCTTTCTTT. Its protein product is CASSVGDRVNTEAFF. Looking up the rest from reference TRBV25-1 and TRBJ1-1 gives the full variable domain: EADIYQTPRYLVIGTGKKITLECSQTMGHDKMYWYQQDPGMELHLIHYSYGVNSTEKGDLSSESTVSRIRTEHFPLTLESARPSHTSQYLCASSVGDRVNTEAFFGQGTRLTVV.

As concerns this clone: The germline gene is not matched at one end of the junction; a read error may be the cause. The CDR3 coding sequence is TGTGCTAGCAGCGCCGGACAGGGACGCGAGACCCAGTACTTC. This encodes CASSAGQGRETQYF. The chain employs TRBV7-7 and TRBJ2-5; 8 bases fit TRBD1. Germline lookup yields CDR1 SSHAT and CDR2 FNYEAQ (reference sequence). The CDR3 has 14 residues.

The rearrangement joins TRBV3-1 (or the pseudogene TRBV3-2) to TRBJ1-2; TRBD1 matches at 10 bases. Unmatched junction bases numbered 9, after V lost 4 bases and J lost 7 bases. The germline CDR1 and CDR2 sequences are LGHDT and YNNKEL (reference sequence). The CDR3 is 15 residues long. Here the CDR3 reads CASSLSGTGVFGYTF. The CDR3 DNA reads TGTGCCAGCAGCCTTAGTGGGACAGGGGTTTTTGGCTACACCTTC.

The count of this clone is one. V and J are TRBV24-1 and TRBJ1-5, with 7 bases identical to TRBD1. This CDR3 spans 15 amino acids. Per germline, CDR1 KGHDR and CDR2 SFDVKD. V shed 2 bases and J 1 base; nucleotides not matched to a gene: 1. The CDR3, as DNA: TGTGCCACCAGTGATTCACAGGGGAGCAATCAGCCCCAGCATTTT. This translates into CATSDSQGSNQPQHF.

The CDR3 DNA is TGTGCCAGCAGTCCGACAGGGGAAGCTGAAGCTTTCTTT. It specifies CASSPTGEAEAFF. The V gene is TRBV6-5, the J gene TRBJ1-1; 8 bases match TRBD1. The CDR3 has 13 residues. Trimming at V came to 5 bases and at J to 6 bases, leaving 5 bases not matched to a gene. Germline V gives CDR1 MNHEY, CDR2 SVGAGI.

J is TRBJ1-1 and V is TRBV5-1, with a tentative D call TRBD1 (6 bases). Germline V lookup: CDR1 SGHRS, CDR2 YFSETQ. The CDR3 covers 14 residues. V lost 2 bases and J 6 bases, leaving 14 bases between the germline ends. CDR3 sequence reads: CASSFIGGEAEAFF. The CDR3 DNA reads TGCGCCAGCAGCTTTATAGGGGGAGAGGCTGAAGCTTTCTTT.

The table lists this clone with a few counts. The chain combines TRBV30 with TRBJ1-2; D remains ambiguous. Looked up from germline, CDR1 is GTSNPN and CDR2 is SVGIG (reference sequence). V lost 4 bases and J lost 4, with 7 bases in between. CDR3 length: 11 residues. The CDR3 loop reads CAWIAGYGYTF. CDR3 nucleotides: TGTGCCTGGATCGCAGGCTATGGCTACACCTTC.

The chain joins TRBV6-5 to TRBJ1-5; D may be TRBD1 (6 bases). The V gene lost 3 bases and the J gene lost 9 bases, with 15 bases spanning the gap. This CDR3 is built from 14 residues. Germline V lookup: CDR1 MNHEY, CDR2 SVGAGI. The chain's CDR3 is CASSYTQGISPQHF. CDR3 sequence (DNA): TGTGCCAGCAGTTATACCCAGGGGATATCGCCCCAGCATTTT.

This clone was recorded only once. The CDR3 is CASTGFDTREAFF. CDR3 nucleotide sequence: TGCGCCAGCACTGGGTTTGACACCCGTGAAGCTTTCTTT. The chain recombines TRBV5-1 with TRBJ1-1; D gene uncertain. V lost 6 bases and J 7 bases, leaving 16 bases between the germline ends. The CDR3 runs to 13 residues. CDR1 and CDR2 (germline): SGHRS, YFSETQ.

V is TRBV2 and J is TRBJ2-1; 8 nucleotides agree with TRBD2. The J segment lost 0 bases and the V segment lost 6 bases, leaving 16 bases of the junction unmatched. The CDR3 sequence is 19 residues long. Germline V gene lookup returns CDR1 SNHLY and CDR2 FYNNEI. The CDR3 nucleotides read TGTGCCAGCAGATCGGGGGCGGGGGGCCCCGCTGACTCCTACAATGAGCAGTTCTTC. Its translation is CASRSGAGGPADSYNEQFF.

The chain is built from TRBV5-1 and TRBJ1-6, with 9 positions matching TRBD1. V dropped 4 bases and J dropped 9; count of bases not matched to a gene: 14. From germline, CDR1 is SGHRS and CDR2 YFSETQ. There are 17 residues in the CDR3. CDR3 DNA: TGCGCCAGCAGCGTACAGGGGGCAGACGTTGGAAGTTCACCCCTCCACTTT. It encodes CASSVQGADVGSSPLHF. Combining the CDR3 with reference TRBV5-1 and TRBJ1-6 gives the whole variable domain KAGVTQTPRYLIKTRGQQVTLSCSPISGHRSVSWYQQTPGQGLQFLFEYFSETQRNKGNFPGRFSGRQFSNSRSEMNVSTLELGDSALYLCASSVQGADVGSSPLHFGNGTRLTVT.

The rearrangement links TRBV14 to TRBJ1-3, with D tentatively TRBD1 (5 bases). CDR3 size: 18 residues. Trimming removed 0 bases from V and 0 bases from J, with 15 bases in between. CDR1 SGHDN and CDR2 FVKESK come from the germline V gene. CDR3 in DNA: TGTGCCAGCAGCCAAGAGAAAGGACACCTGATCTCTGGAAACACCATATATTTT. Translation: CASSQEKGHLISGNTIYF.

The table lists this clone with a count of one. V gene TRBV18 combines with J gene TRBJ2-1; 12 nucleotides align to TRBD2. Germline values: CDR1 KGHSH, CDR2 LQKENI. The ends lost 3 bases at V and 9 bases at J; junction bases unmatched: 9. The CDR3 is 16 residues long. The chain's CDR3 is CASSPTRTSGDTEQFF. CDR3 sequence (DNA): TGTGCCAGCTCACCCACCAGGACTAGCGGGGACACTGAGCAGTTCTTC.

The chain combines TRBV7-2 with TRBJ2-2; 8 positions match TRBD2. This CDR3 has 14 residues. J was trimmed by 6 bases and V by 5 bases; bases with no gene match: 5. Germline-derived CDR1 and CDR2 are SGHTA and FQGNSA. The CDR3 is CASSPRGGPGELFF. CDR3 nucleotides: TGTGCCAGCAGCCCCCGGGGGGGCCCCGGGGAGCTGTTTTTT.

V usage is TRBV5-1 and J usage is TRBJ1-2; TRBD1 matches 7 bases. CDR1 is SGHRS and CDR2 is YFSETQ in the germline V gene. The trim removed 4 bases at V and 1 base at J, leaving 7 bases unmatched. This CDR3 spans 15 amino acids. The CDR3 coding sequence is TGCGCCAGCAGCCAAGGGACAGCCCATAACTATGGCTACACCTTC. The encoded protein is CASSQGTAHNYGYTF.

This chain connects TRBV5-6 to TRBJ2-7, with 7 bases aligning to TRBD2. The germline CDR1 and CDR2 sequences are SGHDT and YYEEEE. Trimming at V came to 5 bases and at J to 0 bases, leaving 5 bases not matched to a gene. CDR3 length equals 14 residues. As DNA, the CDR3 is TGTGCCAGCAGAGAGGGAGGGGCCTCCTACGAGCAGTACTTC. Amino acid sequence: CASREGGASYEQYF.

J is TRBJ2-1 and V is TRBV5-1, with 9 bases fitting TRBD1. V trimming: 0 bases; J trimming: 5 bases; junction bases outside the gene matches: 6. Germline CDR1 SGHRS, CDR2 YFSETQ. The CDR3 consists of 16 residues. DNA of the CDR3: TGCGCCAGCAGCTTGGTAGTACAGGGGGCCAACAATGAGCAGTTCTTC. The encoded protein is CASSLVVQGANNEQFF.

J is TRBJ1-6 and V is TRBV2; 8 positions match TRBD1. The germline CDR1 and CDR2 sequences are SNHLY and FYNNEI. The trim removed 6 bases at V and 8 bases at J, leaving 6 bases unmatched. The length of the CDR3 is 14 residues. The CDR3 coding sequence is TGTGCCAGCAGCCGGACAGGGATGGATTCACCCCTCCACTTT. Its translation: CASSRTGMDSPLHF.